This T cell receptor beta chain was identified in a study of cytomegalovirus exposure and HLA in healthy donors. Study conclusions and caveats: The study flagged 150 to 200 TCR beta chains as cytomegalovirus-associated. Certain sequence variants were highly shared and formed a cluster, and this cluster was likely a sequencing artifact.

On this clone itself: The antigen remains undetermined.

PCR was performed using 60 Vbeta and 13 Jbeta primers. TCRdb's copy holds only in-frame clones and misses some; the assay was immunoSEQ multiplex PCR. The sample data list some 120,000 clones. CDR3 length: 15 amino acids. Deletions cut 5 bases from V and 2 bases from J, with 10 bases between. The V gene's germline CDR1 is MDHEN and CDR2 SYDVKM. Sequencing was carried out using PBMCs. This TCR came from a man aged 25 to 45 in good health and CMV-seronegative. The rearrangement links TRBV28 to TRBJ2-6, with D possibly being TRBD1 (6 bases). The CDR3 loop is CASSPTGTGANVLTF. The CDR3 nucleotides are TGTGCCAGCAGTCCTACAGGGACTGGGGCCAACGTCCTGACTTTC.